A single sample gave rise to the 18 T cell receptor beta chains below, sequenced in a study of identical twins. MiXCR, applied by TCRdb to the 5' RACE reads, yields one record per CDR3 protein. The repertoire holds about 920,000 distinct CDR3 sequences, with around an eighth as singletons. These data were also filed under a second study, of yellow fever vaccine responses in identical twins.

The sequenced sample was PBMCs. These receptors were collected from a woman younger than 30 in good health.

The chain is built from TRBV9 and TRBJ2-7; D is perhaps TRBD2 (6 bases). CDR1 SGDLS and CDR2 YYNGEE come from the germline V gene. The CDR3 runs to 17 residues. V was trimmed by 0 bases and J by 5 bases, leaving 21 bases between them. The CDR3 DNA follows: TGTGCCAGCAGCGTAGCTACGGGGGTTGTGGTCTGTGACGAGCAGTACTTC. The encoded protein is CASSVATGVVVCDEQYF.

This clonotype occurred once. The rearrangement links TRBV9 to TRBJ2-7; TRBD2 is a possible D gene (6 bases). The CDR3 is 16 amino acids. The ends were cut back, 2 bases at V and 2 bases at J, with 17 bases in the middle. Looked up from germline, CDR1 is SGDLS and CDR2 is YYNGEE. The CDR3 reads CASSVGGSGIPYEQYF. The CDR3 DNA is TGTGCCAGCAGCGTGGGGGGATCTGGTATCCCCTACGAGCAGTACTTC.

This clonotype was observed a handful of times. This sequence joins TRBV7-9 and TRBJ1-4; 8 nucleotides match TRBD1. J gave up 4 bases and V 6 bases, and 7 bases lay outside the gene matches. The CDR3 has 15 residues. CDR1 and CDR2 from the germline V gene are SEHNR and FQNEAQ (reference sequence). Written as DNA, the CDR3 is TGTGCCAGCAGTTCCGGGACAGGAATTAATGAAAAACTGTTTTTT. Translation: CASSSGTGINEKLFF.

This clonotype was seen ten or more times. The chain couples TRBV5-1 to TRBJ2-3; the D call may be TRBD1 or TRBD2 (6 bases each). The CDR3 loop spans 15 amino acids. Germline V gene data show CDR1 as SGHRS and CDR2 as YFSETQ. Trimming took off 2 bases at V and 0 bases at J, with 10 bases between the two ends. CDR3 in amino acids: CASSFNGGSTDTQYF. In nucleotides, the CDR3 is TGCGCCAGCAGCTTCAACGGGGGCAGCACAGATACGCAGTATTTT.

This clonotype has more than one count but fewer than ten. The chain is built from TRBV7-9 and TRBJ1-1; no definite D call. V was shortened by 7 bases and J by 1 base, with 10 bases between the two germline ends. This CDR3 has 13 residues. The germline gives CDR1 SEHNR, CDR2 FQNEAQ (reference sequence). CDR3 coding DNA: TGTGCCAGCACCCTATTGGAGAACACTGAAGCTTTCTTT. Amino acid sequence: CASTLLENTEAFF.

The CDR3 nucleotides read TGTGCCAGCAGCCAATTGACCACATATAGCAATCAGCCCCAGCATTTT. Translating it yields CASSQLTTYSNQPQHF. The chain is built from TRBV14 and TRBJ1-5, with D uncertain. Trimming pared 2 bases from V and 0 bases from J, leaving 11 bases between. CDR3 length equals 16 residues. The germline gives CDR1 SGHDN, CDR2 FVKESK.

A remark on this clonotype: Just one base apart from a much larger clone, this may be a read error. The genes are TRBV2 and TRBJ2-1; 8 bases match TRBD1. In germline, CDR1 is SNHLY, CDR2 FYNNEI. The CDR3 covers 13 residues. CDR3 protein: CASRPGGYNERFF. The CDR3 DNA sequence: TGTGCCAGCAGGCCAGGGGGCTACAATGAGCGGTTCTTC.

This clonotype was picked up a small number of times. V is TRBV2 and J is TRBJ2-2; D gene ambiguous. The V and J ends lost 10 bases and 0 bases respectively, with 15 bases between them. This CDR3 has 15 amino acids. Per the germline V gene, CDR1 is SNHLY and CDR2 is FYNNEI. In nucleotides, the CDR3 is TGTGCCACTACCGCCCCGAGGACGAACACCGGGGAGCTGTTTTTT. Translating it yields CATTAPRTNTGELFF.

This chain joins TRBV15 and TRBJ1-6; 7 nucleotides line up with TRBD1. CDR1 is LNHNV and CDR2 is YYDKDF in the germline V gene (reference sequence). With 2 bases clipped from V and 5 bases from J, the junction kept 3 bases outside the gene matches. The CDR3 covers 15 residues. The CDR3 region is CATSRWTGNNSPLHF. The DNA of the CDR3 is TGTGCCACCAGCAGATGGACAGGAAATAATTCACCCCTCCACTTT.

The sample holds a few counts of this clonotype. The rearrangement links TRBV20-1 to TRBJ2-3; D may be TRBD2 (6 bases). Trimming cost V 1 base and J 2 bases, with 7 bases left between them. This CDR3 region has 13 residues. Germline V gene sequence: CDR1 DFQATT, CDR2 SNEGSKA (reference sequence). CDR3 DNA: TGCAGTGCTAGAGCTAGCGACACAGATACGCAGTATTTT. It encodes CSARASDTDTQYF.

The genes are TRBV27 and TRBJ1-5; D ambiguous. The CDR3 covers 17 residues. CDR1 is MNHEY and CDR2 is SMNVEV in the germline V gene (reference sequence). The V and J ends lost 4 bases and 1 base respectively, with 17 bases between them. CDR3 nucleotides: TGTGCCAGCAGTTCAAAGTTAGGGCTTTTCAGCAATCAGCCCCAGCATTTT. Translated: CASSSKLGLFSNQPQHF.

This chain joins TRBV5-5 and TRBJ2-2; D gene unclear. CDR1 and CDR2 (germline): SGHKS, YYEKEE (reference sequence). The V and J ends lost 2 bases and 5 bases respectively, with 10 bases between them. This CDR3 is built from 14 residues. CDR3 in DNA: TGTGCCAGCAGCTTTCGGCCTGGGACCGGGGAGCTGTTTTTT. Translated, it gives CASSFRPGTGELFF. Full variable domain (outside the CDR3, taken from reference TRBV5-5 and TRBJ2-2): DAGVTQSPTHLIKTRGQQVTLRCSPISGHKSVSWYQQVLGQGPQFIFQYYEKEERGRGNFPDRFSARQFPNYSSELNVNALLLGDSALYLCASSFRPGTGELFFGEGSRLTVL.

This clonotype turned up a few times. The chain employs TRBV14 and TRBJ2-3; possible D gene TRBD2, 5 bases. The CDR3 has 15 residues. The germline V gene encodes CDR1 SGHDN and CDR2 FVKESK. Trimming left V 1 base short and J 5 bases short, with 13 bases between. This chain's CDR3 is CASSQGWRVRDTQYF. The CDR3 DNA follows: TGTGCCAGCAGCCAAGGTTGGCGGGTGAGAGATACGCAGTATTTT. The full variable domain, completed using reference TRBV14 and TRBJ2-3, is EAGVTQFPSHSVIEKGQTVTLRCDPISGHDNLYWYRRVMGKEIKFLLHFVKESKQDESGMPNNRFLAERTGGTYSTLKVQPAELEDSGVYFCASSQGWRVRDTQYFGPGTRLTVL.

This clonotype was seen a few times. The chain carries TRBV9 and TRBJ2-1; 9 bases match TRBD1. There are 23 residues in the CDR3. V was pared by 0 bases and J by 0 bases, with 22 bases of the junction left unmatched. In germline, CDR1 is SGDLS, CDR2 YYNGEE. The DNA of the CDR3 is TGTGCCAGCAGCGTAGGGACAGGGGTGATCCCATACGAATCCCTCAGCTCCTACAATGAGCAGTTCTTC. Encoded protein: CASSVGTGVIPYESLSSYNEQFF.

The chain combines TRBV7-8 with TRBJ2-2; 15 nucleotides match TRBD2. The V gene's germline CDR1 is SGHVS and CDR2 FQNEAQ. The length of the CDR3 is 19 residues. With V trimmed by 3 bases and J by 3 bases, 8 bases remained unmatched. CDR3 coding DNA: TGTGCCAGCAGCTTCAAGCTGGGACTAGCGGGGGGCTACACCGGGGAGCTGTTTTTT. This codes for CASSFKLGLAGGYTGELFF. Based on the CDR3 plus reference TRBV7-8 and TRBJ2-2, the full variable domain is GAGVSQSPRYKVAKRGQDVALRCDPISGHVSLFWYQQALGQGPEFLTYFQNEAQLDKSGLPSDRFFAERPEGSVSTLKIQRTQQEDSAVYLCASSFKLGLAGGYTGELFFGEGSRLTVL.

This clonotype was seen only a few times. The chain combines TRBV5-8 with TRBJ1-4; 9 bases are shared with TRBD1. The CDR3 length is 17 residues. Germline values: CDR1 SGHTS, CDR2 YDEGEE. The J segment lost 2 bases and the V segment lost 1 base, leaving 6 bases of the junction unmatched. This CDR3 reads CASSLIQGARTNEKLFF. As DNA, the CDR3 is TGTGCCAGCAGCTTGATACAGGGGGCGAGGACTAATGAAAAACTGTTTTTT.

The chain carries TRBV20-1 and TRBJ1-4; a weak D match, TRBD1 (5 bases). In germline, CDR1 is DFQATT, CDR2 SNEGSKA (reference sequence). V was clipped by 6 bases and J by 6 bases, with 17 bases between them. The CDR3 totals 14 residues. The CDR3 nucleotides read TGCAGTGCACGACGGGGACCGGTTGATGAAAAACTGTTTTTT. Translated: CSARRGPVDEKLFF.

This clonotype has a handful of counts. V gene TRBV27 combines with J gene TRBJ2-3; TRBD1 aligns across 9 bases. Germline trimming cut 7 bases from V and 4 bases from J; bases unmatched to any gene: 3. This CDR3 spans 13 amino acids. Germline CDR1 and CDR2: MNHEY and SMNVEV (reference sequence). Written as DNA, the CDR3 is TGTGCCAGCACCGACAGGGGGGCAGATACGCAGTATTTT. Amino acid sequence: CASTDRGADTQYF.